A few counts support the clone carrying this T cell receptor (beta chain). The sample is drawn from a study of T cells in Graves' hyperthyroidism and ophthalmopathy. CDR1 and CDR2 from the germline V gene are MNHEY and SVGEGT. This CDR3 has 14 amino acids. The V and J ends lost 5 bases and 0 bases, in that order; junction bases with no gene match: 2. Amplified regions were TCR beta CDR3 sequences from RNA transcripts. The HTBI primer set drove a first-round RT-PCR of the TCR CDR3. TCRdb re-called the multiplex PCR reads with MiXCR, one entry per CDR3 protein. The sample gives about 640,000 distinct CDR3 sequences, around 21% of which show up once; approximately 30% is in the top ten.

This rearrangement joins TRBV6-2 or TRBV6-3 to TRBJ2-5; 8 bases are a match to TRBD2. The origin of this receptor is a man aged 25 to 45 with Graves' ophthalmopathy. The sequencing sample was made of blood. Written as DNA, the CDR3 is TGTGCCAGCAGTATAGCGGGAAACCAAGAGACCCAGTACTTC. This gives the protein CASSIAGNQETQYF.